This TCR beta chain is from a study of monozygotic twins with inflammatory bowel disease. In regard to this clonotype: Its antigen is not known.

Findings and limits, study-wide: Any single strong signal or clonotype tied to IBD lacked support.

Blood (approximately 2.3 ml) was collected from every donor individually. T cells were not sorted, and total RNA was isolated straight from whole blood. Through template switching, UMIs that included a 6-nucleotide sample barcode were added. TCRdb reanalyzed the 5' RACE reads and collapses them to one entry per CDR3 protein, without DNA. The sample has just over 300,000 distinct CDR3 sequences. The V gene's germline CDR1 is LGHDT and CDR2 YNNKEL (reference sequence). The CDR3 has 13 amino acids. This sequence was found in a human donor with ulcerative colitis or Crohn's disease, or a healthy co-twin of an affected twin (not recorded which). Sequenced input: blood. The V and J genes are TRBV3-1 and TRBJ2-5. This chain's CDR3 is CASTPVGAETQYF.